The sequence of this TCR beta chain was determined in a study of blood T cell repertoires in COVID-19. V was pared by 10 bases and J by 5 bases, with 15 bases between. Per the germline V gene, CDR1 is MNHEY and CDR2 is SVGAGI. This CDR3 is 13 amino acids long. Libraries were prepared by immunoSEQ multiplex PCR; TCRdb keeps only in-frame clonotypes and omits some of them. The sample includes 150,000 to 200,000 clones, around 83% seen only once; the top ten take roughly 1.4%. The sequenced sample was peripheral blood. This clonotype was sampled from a human donor in a cohort sampled during active COVID-19. This chain joins TRBV6-5 and TRBJ1-5, with a weak D call TRBD1 (5 bases). The CDR3 DNA sequence: TGTGCCACGCAAAACAGGAGGGATCAGCCCCAGCATTTT. Translating it yields CATQNRRDQPQHF.